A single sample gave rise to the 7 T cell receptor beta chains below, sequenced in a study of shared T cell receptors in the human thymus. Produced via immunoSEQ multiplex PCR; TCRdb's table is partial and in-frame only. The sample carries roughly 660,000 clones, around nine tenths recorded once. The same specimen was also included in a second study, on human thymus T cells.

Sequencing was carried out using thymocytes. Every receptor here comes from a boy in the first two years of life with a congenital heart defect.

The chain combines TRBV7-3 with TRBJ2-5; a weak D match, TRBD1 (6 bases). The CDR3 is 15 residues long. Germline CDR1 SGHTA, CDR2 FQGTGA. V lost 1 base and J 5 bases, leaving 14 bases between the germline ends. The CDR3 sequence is CASSLRVGARETQYF. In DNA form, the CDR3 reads TGTGCCAGCAGCTTAAGGGTGGGGGCCCGGGAGACCCAGTACTTC.

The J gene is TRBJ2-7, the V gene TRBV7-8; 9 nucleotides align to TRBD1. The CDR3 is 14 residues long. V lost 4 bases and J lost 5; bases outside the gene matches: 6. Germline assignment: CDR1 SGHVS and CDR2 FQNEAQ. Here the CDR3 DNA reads TGTGCCAGCAGCTCGGGACAGGGTAACAACGAGCAGTACTTC. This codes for CASSSGQGNNEQYF.

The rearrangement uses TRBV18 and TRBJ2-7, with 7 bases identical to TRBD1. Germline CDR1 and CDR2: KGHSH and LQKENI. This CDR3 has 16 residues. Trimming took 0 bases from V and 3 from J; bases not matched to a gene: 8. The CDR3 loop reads CASSPPGDRARYEQYF. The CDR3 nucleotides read TGTGCCAGCTCACCACCCGGCGACAGGGCTCGCTACGAGCAGTACTTC.

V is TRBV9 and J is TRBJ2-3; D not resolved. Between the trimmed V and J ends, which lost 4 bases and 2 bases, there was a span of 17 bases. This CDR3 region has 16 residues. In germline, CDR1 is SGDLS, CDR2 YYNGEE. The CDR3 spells CASSPAQYGATDTQYF. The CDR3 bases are TGTGCCAGCAGCCCGGCCCAATATGGAGCCACAGATACGCAGTATTTT.

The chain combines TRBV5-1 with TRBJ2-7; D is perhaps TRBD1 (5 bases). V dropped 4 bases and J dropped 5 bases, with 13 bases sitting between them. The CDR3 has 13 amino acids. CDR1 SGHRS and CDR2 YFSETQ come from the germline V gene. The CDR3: CASSPSREDEQYF. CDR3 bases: TGCGCCAGCAGCCCCTCCAGGGAAGACGAGCAGTACTTC.

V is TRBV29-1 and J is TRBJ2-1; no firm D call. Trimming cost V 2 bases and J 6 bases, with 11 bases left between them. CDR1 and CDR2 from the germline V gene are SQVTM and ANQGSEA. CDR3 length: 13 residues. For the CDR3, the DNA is TGCAGCGTTGAATTAGTATCGGGCAATGAGCAGTTCTTC. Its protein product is CSVELVSGNEQFF.

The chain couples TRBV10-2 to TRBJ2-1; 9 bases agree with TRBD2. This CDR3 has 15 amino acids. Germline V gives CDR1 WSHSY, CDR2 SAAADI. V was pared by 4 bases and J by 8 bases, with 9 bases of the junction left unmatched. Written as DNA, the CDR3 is TGCGCCAGCAGTGGAGGTTTGGCGGGAGGGTATGAGCAGTTCTTC. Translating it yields CASSGGLAGGYEQFF.